This T cell receptor beta chain was sequenced in a study of T cells in Graves' hyperthyroidism and ophthalmopathy. Template material for amplifying TCR beta CDR3 regions consisted of RNA transcripts. First-round RT-PCR with HTBI primers amplified the TCR CDR3 region. TCRdb passed the multiplex PCR reads through MiXCR, listing each CDR3 protein once. Found here are about 640,000 distinct CDR3 sequences, less than 25% of them singletons; the top ten hold under 35%. V dropped 5 bases and J dropped 7 bases, with 15 bases sitting between them. The CDR3 covers 13 residues. Germline V gene sequence: CDR1 MNHNS, CDR2 SASEGT. The authors took PBMCs from about 9.5 ml fresh peripheral blood.

This rearrangement joins TRBV6-1 to TRBJ2-7; D may be TRBD2 (6 bases). The sequenced material came from blood. This sequence was found in a man aged 25-45 years with Graves' ophthalmopathy. CDR3 amino acids: CASSPGTAGEQYF. CDR3 nucleotides: TGTGCCAGCAGTCCGGGGACGGCGGGGGAGCAGTACTTC.